This T cell receptor (beta chain) is drawn from a study of CD8 T cells in ankylosing spondylitis. Overall study results and limits: Several of the motif variants were reported before in synovial fluid and blood from reactive arthritis. Matched ankylosing spondylitis synovial fluid reportedly contained a significantly enriched population of disease-linked clones.

CDR3 size: 15 residues. V lost 2 bases to trimming and J lost 0 bases, with 12 bases between them. Germline CDR1 reads SGHRS; CDR2 reads YFSETQ. With regard to this clonotype: Its antigen is currently unknown.

Quantitative 5'-RACE with molecular barcodes produced the TCR beta libraries. TCRdb reanalysed the 5' RACE reads using MiXCR and keeps one entry per CDR3 protein. The table includes about 130,000 distinct CDR3 sequences, about an eighth detected once. Sequencing was done on a sample of blood, either unsorted or a sorted T cell fraction (not recorded which). The receptor was isolated from a female donor with ankylosing spondylitis or in good health (not recorded which). The V and J genes are TRBV5-1 and TRBJ2-7, with a weak D call TRBD1 (5 bases). CDR3 sequence reads: CASSFQGSSSYEQYF. The CDR3 DNA reads as TGCGCCAGCAGCTTTCAGGGCTCTAGCTCCTACGAGCAGTACTTC. The whole variable domain, filled in from reference TRBV5-1 and TRBJ2-7, reads KAGVTQTPRYLIKTRGQQVTLSCSPISGHRSVSWYQQTPGQGLQFLFEYFSETQRNKGNFPGRFSGRQFSNSRSEMNVSTLELGDSALYLCASSFQGSSSYEQYFGPGTRLTVT.